This TCR beta chain was captured in a study of blood T cell repertoires in COVID-19 (dated by TCRdb to about 2020). In terms of the full investigation: Samples from collaborators originated in the United States, Italy and Spain and spanned both the acute and convalescent phases of COVID-19. The material from the prospective study consisted of cDNA or gDNA derived from T cells, B-cell-depleted T cells, or PBMCs. Subjects who had been exposed to COVID-19, were actively infected with it, or had recovered from it provided the deeply sampled blood TCRbeta repertoires that made up the dataset. The repertoires were released in a freely available public database meant as a resource for research on the immune response to SARS-CoV-2. Samples came from the ongoing ImmuneRACE study (first 160 participants) plus 1,254 subjects from 6 global collaborators. Nearly every sample came with metadata listing a de-identified subject ID, COVID-19 status, age in years and sex. HLA class I and class II types, where available, came from metadata supplied by the sample provider rather than from assay-based typing. The paper's findings and limits, for the study overall: How much clinical and demographic metadata was included differed by source and by participant, and the metadata was provided uncurated.

One collaborating source in Seattle enrolled patients during active infection and followed them longitudinally through the course of disease. The collaborating institutions used their own protocols to collect whole blood in K2EDTA tubes. For TCRbeta analysis, collaborators shipped samples in one of three forms: frozen whole blood, isolated PBMCs, or DNA extracted from either of those sample types. The germline ends are 12 bases apart after V is trimmed by 2 bases and J by 8 bases. From cysteine to phenylalanine, the CDR3 is 13 amino acids long. CDR3 DNA only is kept here, 39 bases in frame from base 1. According to the germline V gene, CDR1 reads ENHRY and CDR2 reads SYGVKD. TCRbeta CDR3 regions were amplified from genomic DNA using the immunoSEQ Assay, a bias-controlled multiplex PCR. On the authors' methods: Nucleated cell counts per sample were estimated from amplification of reference gene primers within the assay. Sequence reads were collapsed and filtered to measure the absolute abundance of every unique TCRbeta CDR3 rearrangement. Productive Simpson clonality was computed per sample as the square root of Simpson's diversity index over productive rearrangements. Held by TCRdb, this immuneACCESS table contains in-frame sequences only and omits some clones. Under half of the omission traces to an unresolved V gene where checked; the cause of the rest is unknown. V and J calls plus clone size are reproduced from that table; the DNA served to infer D and trimming. This sample comprises about 170,000 clones, around nine tenths of them detected only once. The top ten constitute 2.5% to 3% of the sample.

Comment on this clone: Its binding antigen is unknown. Base qualities are missing; no much larger clone stands one base away.

The clonotype comes from a woman of 80 years or more with COVID-19, enrolled during active disease. Sequenced material: peripheral blood. This receptor chain uses TRBV10-3 and TRBJ1-2; TRBD1 might be the D gene, on 5 matching bases. The nucleotides are TGTGCCATCAGTGAGGTCGGGGGAATGGGCTACACCTTC. It translates to CAISEVGGMGYTF.